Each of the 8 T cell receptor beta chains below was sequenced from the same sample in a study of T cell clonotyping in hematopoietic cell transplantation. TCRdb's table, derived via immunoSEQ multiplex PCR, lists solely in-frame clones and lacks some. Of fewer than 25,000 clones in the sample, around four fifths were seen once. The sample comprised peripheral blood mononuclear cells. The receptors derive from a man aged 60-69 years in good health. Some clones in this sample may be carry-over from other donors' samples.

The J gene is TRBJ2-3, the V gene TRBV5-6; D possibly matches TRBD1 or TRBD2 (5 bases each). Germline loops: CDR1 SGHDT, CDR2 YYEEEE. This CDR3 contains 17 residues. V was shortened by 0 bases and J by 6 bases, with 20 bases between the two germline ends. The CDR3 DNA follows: TGTGCCAGCAGCTTGGTGAGAGGGGCGCAGGGCTTGGATACGCAGTATTTT. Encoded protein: CASSLVRGAQGLDTQYF. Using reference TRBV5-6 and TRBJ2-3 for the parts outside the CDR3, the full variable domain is DAGVTQSPTHLIKTRGQQVTLRCSPKSGHDTVSWYQQALGQGPQFIFQYYEEEERQRGNFPDRFSGHQFPNYSSELNVNALLLGDSALYLCASSLVRGAQGLDTQYFGPGTRLTVL.

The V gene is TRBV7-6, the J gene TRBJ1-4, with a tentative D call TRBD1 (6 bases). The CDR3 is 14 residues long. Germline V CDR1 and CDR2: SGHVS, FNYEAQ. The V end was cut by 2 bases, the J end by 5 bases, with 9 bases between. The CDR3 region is CASSLRGPNEKLFF. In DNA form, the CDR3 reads TGTGCCAGCAGCTTACGGGGGCCAAATGAAAAACTGTTTTTT.

CDR3 in amino acids: CASSFDRSSYEQYF. CDR3 DNA: TGTGCCAGCAGCTTCGACAGAAGCTCCTACGAGCAGTACTTC. The chain employs TRBV11-2 and TRBJ2-7; possibly TRBD1 for D (5 bases). The germline V gene encodes CDR1 SGHAT and CDR2 FQNNGV. This CDR3 is built from 14 residues. Trimming took off 3 bases at V and 0 bases at J, with 9 bases between the two ends.

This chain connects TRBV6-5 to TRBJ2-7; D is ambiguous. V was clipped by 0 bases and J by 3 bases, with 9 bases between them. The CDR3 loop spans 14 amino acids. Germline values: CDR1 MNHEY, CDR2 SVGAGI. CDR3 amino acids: CASSYSGIDYEQYF. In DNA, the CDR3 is TGTGCCAGCAGTTACTCGGGAATAGACTACGAGCAGTACTTC.

CDR3 bases: TGCGCCAGCAGCTTACGACAGGGGGGTAGGAACACTGAAGCTTTCTTT. Its protein product is CASSLRQGGRNTEAFF. The rearrangement links TRBV5-1 to TRBJ1-1; TRBD1 matches 9 bases. Germline loops: CDR1 SGHRS, CDR2 YFSETQ. The CDR3 spans 16 residues. Losses at the gene ends were 2 bases for V and 1 base for J; bases not matched to a gene: 6.

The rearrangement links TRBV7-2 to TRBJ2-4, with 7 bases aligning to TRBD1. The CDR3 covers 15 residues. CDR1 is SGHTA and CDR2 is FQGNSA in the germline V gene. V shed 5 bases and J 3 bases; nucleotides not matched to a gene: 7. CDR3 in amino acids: CASSQGGPVKNIQYF. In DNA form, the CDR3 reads TGTGCCAGCAGCCAAGGGGGCCCCGTCAAAAACATTCAGTACTTC.

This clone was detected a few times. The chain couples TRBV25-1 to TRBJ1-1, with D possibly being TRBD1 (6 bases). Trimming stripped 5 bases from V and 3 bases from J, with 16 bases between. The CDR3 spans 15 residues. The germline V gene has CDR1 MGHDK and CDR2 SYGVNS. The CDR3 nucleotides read TGTGCCAGCAGTACCTGGGACACCCAATACACTGAAGCTTTCTTT. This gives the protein CASSTWDTQYTEAFF.

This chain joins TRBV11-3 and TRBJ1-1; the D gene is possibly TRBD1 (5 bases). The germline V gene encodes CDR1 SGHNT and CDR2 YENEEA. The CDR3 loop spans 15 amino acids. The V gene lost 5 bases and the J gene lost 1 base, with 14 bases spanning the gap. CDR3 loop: CASSARLGGNTEAFF. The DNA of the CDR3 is TGTGCCAGCAGCGCCCGATTGGGGGGGAACACTGAAGCTTTCTTT.